This is a list of T cell receptor beta chains from one sample in a study of blood T cells in healthy people across ages. TCRdb reprocessed the 5' RACE reads with MiXCR, giving one entry per CDR3 protein. The sample lists approximately 490,000 distinct CDR3 sequences, 20% to 30% occurring once. The data also belong to a second study, concerning T cells of mothers and their children.

Material: blood. These receptors came from a boy under 18 in good health. Both conserved end residues are part of each CDR3. D genes are given only for firm matches. Size is omitted from some rows. Given values are once, few, many or a class for expanded clones.

cdr3_nt	cdr3_aa	d_call	v_call	clone_size	j_call	cdr3_length
TGCAGTGCTCACTTGAAGACCGGGGGCAATCAGCCCCAGCATTTT	CSAHLKTGGNQPQHF	.	TRBV20-1	.	TRBJ1-5	15
TGCGCCAGCGGGCAGCCGAACACCGGGGAGCTGTTTTTT	CASGQPNTGELFF	.	TRBV5-1	.	TRBJ2-2	13
TGTGCCAGCAGCTTAGCGGGGCTAGCGGGGAGCACAGATACGCAGTATTTT	CASSLAGLAGSTDTQYF	TRBD2	TRBV7-2	few	TRBJ2-3	17
TGTGCCTCGGAGCGGGGGGTTGACGGGGAGCTGTTTTTT	CASERGVDGELFF	TRBD2	TRBV2	.	TRBJ2-2	13
TGTGCCAGCAGCTTAGTGTCCGGGGGATCTGGAAACACCATATATTTT	CASSLVSGGSGNTIYF	.	TRBV7-4	few	TRBJ1-3	16
TGTGCCAGCAAGTCGGAACAGCACAATCAGCCCCAGCATTTT	CASKSEQHNQPQHF	.	TRBV6-6	.	TRBJ1-5	14
TGCGCCAGCAGCGGACTAGCGGGGGTTCAGGAGACCCAGTACTTC	CASSGLAGVQETQYF	TRBD2	TRBV5-1	many	TRBJ2-5	15
TGCAGCGTTCGGACAGGGAGCACAGATACGCAGTATTTT	CSVRTGSTDTQYF	TRBD1	TRBV29-1	.	TRBJ2-3	13
TGTGCCAGCAGCCGAGGGGCTGACGGCTTTCCCTACGAGCAGTACTTC	CASSRGADGFPYEQYF	.	TRBV7-2	.	TRBJ2-7	16
TGCAGCGTTGAAGATTTAGTGAACACTGAAGCTTTCTTT	CSVEDLVNTEAFF	.	TRBV29-1	few	TRBJ1-1	13
TGTGCCAGCAGCTTGGATCCGTTCCTTGGCGAGCAGTACTTC	CASSLDPFLGEQYF	.	TRBV11-2	.	TRBJ2-7	14
TGTGCCAGCAACCGTTGGTACCAGAGCGGGTATCAGCCCCAGCATTTT	CASNRWYQSGYQPQHF	.	TRBV6-2/TRBV6-3	few	TRBJ1-5	16
TGTGCCAGCAGCGAAGGACTCGGGCAGGGTTACGAGCAGTACTTC	CASSEGLGQGYEQYF	.	TRBV7-2	few	TRBJ2-7	15
TGTGCCAGCAGCCAATCTACTAGCGGGCGGATTAGTAACATTCAGTACTTC	CASSQSTSGRISNIQYF	TRBD2	TRBV4-2	few	TRBJ2-4	17
TGCAGCGGGTATGCCGTGGACGGCACAGATACGCAGTATTTT	CSGYAVDGTDTQYF	.	TRBV29-1	.	TRBJ2-3	14
TGTGCCAGCGCGATGGGACGGGGGGTATCCTACGAGCAGTACTTC	CASAMGRGVSYEQYF	TRBD2	TRBV6-1	few	TRBJ2-7	15
TGTGCCAGCAGTCGGACATCGGGAGCTAATGGAAAACTGTTTTTT	CASSRTSGANGKLFF	.	TRBV27	.	TRBJ1-4	15
TGCAGTGCTAGAGTTCTGGGACAGGGGGTTGAAGCTTTCTTT	CSARVLGQGVEAFF	TRBD1	TRBV20-1	.	TRBJ1-1	14
TGTGCCAGCAGCGCCCCGTTGAGCGGGCCGGGGGTCAAAAACATTCAGTACTTC	CASSAPLSGPGVKNIQYF	.	TRBV7-9	few	TRBJ2-4	18
TGTGCCAGCAGCCCCCGTCTTACCAGCACAGATACGCAGTATTTT	CASSPRLTSTDTQYF	.	TRBV7-6	few	TRBJ2-3	15
TGTGCCAGCAGCTTGAACCGGGGGGGCCGTCCCCATGAGCAGTTCTTC	CASSLNRGGRPHEQFF	TRBD2	TRBV5-6	.	TRBJ2-1	16
TGTGCCACCAGCAGAGATCTCCAGAAAAACATTCAGTACTTC	CATSRDLQKNIQYF	.	TRBV15	.	TRBJ2-4	14
TGCAGTGCTAGAGTAGTCCCCGTCCTCGGGAAAAGCACAGATACGCAGTATTTT	CSARVVPVLGKSTDTQYF	.	TRBV20-1	.	TRBJ2-3	18
TGTGCCAGCACCCTAGGGTACGGGGTACCCGACGATGGGCAGTTCTTC	CASTLGYGVPDDGQFF	.	TRBV7-9	few	TRBJ2-1	16
TGTGCCAGCAGTTCATCCGTGAACACTGAAGCTTTCTTT	CASSSSVNTEAFF	.	TRBV6-1	few	TRBJ1-1	13
TGTGCCAGCAGCGTTCAGGGGACAGGGGGCTGGGACTATGGCTACACCTTC	CASSVQGTGGWDYGYTF	TRBD1	TRBV9	.	TRBJ1-2	17
TGCAGCGTTGAACAGCCTAACACTGAAGCTTTCTTT	CSVEQPNTEAFF	.	TRBV29-1	.	TRBJ1-1	12
TGTGCCAGCAGCGTAGGCATGGAACTTAATTCACCCCTCCACTTT	CASSVGMELNSPLHF	.	TRBV9	.	TRBJ1-6	15